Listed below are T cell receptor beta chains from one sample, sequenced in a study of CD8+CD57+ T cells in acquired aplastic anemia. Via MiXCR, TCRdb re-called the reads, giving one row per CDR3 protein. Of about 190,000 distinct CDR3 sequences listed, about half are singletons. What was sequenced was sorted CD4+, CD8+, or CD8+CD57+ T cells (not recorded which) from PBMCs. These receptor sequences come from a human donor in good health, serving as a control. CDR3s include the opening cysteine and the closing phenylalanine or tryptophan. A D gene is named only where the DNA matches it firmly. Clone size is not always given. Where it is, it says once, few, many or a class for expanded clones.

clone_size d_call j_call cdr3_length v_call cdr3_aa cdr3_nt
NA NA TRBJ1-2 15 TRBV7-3 CASSSAGPGNYGYTF TGTGCCAGCAGCTCCGCAGGCCCAGGGAACTATGGCTACACCTTC
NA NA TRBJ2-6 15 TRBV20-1 CSAPVGVTGANVLTF TGCAGTGCTCCGGTCGGGGTTACTGGGGCCAACGTCCTGACTTTC
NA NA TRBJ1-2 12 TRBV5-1 CASSLMVGTGTF NA
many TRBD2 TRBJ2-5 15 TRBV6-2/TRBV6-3 CASRRLAGSRETQYF TGTGCCAGCAGGCGACTAGCGGGGTCGAGGGAGACCCAGTACTTC
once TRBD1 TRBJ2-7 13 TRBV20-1 CSARETGDHEQYF TGCAGTGCTAGAGAAACAGGGGACCACGAGCAGTACTTC
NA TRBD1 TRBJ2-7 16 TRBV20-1 CSATYNRGVSSYEQYF TGCAGTGCTACCTACAACAGGGGGGTGAGCTCCTACGAGCAGTACTTC
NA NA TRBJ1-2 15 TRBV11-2 CASSLVSVTAYGYTF TGTGCCAGCAGCTTAGTGTCGGTTACCGCCTATGGCTACACCTTC
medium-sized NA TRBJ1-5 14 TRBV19 CASSFETGRQPQHF TGTGCCAGTAGTTTCGAGACAGGACGTCAGCCCCAGCATTTT
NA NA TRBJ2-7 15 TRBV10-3 CAISDGGANSYEQYF TGTGCCATCAGTGATGGAGGGGCGAACTCCTACGAGCAGTACTTC
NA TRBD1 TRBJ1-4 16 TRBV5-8 CASSPDRGATNEKLFF TGTGCCAGCAGCCCGGACAGGGGAGCAACTAATGAAAAACTGTTTTTT
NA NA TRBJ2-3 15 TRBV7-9 CASSSGGANPDTQYF TGTGCCAGCAGCTCGGGCGGGGCAAATCCAGATACGCAGTATTTT
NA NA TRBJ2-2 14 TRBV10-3 CAISEKMQNGELFF TGTGCCATCAGTGAGAAGATGCAGAACGGGGAGCTGTTTTTT